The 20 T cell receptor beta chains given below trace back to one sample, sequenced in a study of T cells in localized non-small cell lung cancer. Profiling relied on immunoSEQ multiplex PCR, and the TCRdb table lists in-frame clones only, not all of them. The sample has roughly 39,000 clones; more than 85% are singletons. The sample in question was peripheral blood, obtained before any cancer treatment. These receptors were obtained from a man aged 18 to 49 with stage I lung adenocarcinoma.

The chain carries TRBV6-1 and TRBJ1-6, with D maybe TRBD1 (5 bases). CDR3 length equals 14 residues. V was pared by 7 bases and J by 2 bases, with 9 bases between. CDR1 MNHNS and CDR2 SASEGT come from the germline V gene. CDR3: CASTAGPYNSPLHF. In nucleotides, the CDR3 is TGTGCCAGCACGGCAGGGCCCTATAATTCACCCCTCCACTTT.

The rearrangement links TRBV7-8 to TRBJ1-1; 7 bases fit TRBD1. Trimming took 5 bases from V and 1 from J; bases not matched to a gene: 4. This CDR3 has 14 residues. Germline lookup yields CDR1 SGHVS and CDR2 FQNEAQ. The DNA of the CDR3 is TGTGCCAGCAGCCTTAACAGGGGGAACACTGAAGCTTTCTTT. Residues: CASSLNRGNTEAFF.

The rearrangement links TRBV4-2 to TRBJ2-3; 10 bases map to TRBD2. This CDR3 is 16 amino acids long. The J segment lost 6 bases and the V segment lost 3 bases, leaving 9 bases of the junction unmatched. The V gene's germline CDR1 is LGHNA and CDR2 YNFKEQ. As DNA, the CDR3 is TGTGCCAGCAGCCAGTCCTTAGCGGGGGGCCCTGATACGCAGTATTTT. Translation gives CASSQSLAGGPDTQYF.

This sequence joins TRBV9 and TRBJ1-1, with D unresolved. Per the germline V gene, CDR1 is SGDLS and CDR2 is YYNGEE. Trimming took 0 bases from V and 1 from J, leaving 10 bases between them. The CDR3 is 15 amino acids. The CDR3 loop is CASSVEEGTNTEAFF. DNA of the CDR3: TGTGCCAGCAGCGTAGAAGAAGGTACGAACACTGAAGCTTTCTTT.

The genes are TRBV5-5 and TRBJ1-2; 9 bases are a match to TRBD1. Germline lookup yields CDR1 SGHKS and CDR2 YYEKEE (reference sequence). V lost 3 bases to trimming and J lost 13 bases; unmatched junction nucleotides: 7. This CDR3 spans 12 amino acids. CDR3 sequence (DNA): TGTGCCAGCAGCTGGGACAGGGTTTCTGGCACCTTC. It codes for CASSWDRVSGTF.

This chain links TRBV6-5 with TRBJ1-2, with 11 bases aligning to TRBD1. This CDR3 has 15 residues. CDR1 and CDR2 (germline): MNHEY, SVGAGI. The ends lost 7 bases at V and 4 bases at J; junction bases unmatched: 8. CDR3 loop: CASKDRGQGSYGYTF. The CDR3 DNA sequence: TGTGCCAGCAAGGACAGGGGGCAGGGAAGCTATGGCTACACCTTC.

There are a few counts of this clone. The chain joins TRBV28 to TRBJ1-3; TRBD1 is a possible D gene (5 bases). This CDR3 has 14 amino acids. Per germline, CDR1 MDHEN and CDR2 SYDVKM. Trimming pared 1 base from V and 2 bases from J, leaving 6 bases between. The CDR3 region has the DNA TGTGCCAGCAGTTTATCGGGGGCTGGAAACACCATATATTTT. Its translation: CASSLSGAGNTIYF. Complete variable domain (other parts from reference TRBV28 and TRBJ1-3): DVKVTQSSRYLVKRTGEKVFLECVQDMDHENMFWYRQDPGLGLRLIYFSYDVKMKEKGDIPEGYSVSREKKERFSLILESASTNQTSMYLCASSLSGAGNTIYFGEGSWLTVV.

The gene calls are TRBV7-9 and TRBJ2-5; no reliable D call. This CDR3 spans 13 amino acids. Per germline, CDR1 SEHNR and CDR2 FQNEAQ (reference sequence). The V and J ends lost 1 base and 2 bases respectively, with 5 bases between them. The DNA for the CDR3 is TGTGCCAGCAGCTTAGACAAGCAAGAGACCCAGTACTTC. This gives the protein CASSLDKQETQYF.

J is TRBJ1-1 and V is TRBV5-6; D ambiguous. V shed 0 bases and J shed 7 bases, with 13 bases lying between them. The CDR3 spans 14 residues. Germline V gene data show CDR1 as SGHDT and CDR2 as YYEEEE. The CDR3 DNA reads TGTGCCAGCAGCTTGGGTACGGCAGGTTATGAAGCTTTCTTT. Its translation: CASSLGTAGYEAFF.

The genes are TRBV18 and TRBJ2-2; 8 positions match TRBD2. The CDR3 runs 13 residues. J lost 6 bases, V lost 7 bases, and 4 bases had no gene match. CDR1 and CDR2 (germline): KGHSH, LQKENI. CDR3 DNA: TGTGCCAGCTACCCGGGGGGGCCCGGGGAGCTGTTTTTT. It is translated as CASYPGGPGELFF.

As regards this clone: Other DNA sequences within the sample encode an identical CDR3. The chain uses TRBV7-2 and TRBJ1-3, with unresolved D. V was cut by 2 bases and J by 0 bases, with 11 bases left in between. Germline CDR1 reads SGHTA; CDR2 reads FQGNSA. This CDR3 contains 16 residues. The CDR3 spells CASSLYWGSSGNTIYF. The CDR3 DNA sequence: TGTGCCAGCAGCTTATACTGGGGAAGCTCTGGAAACACCATATATTTT.

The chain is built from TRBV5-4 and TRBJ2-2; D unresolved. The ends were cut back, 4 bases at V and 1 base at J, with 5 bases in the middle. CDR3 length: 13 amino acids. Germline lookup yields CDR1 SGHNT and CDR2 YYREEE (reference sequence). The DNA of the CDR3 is TGTGCCAGCAGCCTAATGAACACCGGGGAGCTGTTTTTT. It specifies CASSLMNTGELFF.

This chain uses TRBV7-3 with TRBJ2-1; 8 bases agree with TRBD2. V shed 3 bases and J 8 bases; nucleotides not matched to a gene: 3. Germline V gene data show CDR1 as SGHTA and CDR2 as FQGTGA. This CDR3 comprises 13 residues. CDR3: CASSFLAGHEQFF. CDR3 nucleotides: TGTGCCAGCAGCTTCCTAGCGGGCCATGAGCAGTTCTTC.

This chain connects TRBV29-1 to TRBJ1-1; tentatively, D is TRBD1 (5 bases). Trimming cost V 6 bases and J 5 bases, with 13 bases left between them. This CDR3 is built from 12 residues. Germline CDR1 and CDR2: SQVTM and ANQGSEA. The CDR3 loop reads CSVVTAGTEAFF. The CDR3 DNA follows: TGCAGCGTAGTGACAGCTGGGACTGAAGCTTTCTTT.

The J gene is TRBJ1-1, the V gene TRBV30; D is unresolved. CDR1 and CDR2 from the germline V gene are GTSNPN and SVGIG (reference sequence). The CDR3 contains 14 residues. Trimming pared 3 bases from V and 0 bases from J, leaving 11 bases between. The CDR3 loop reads CAWRSGNLNTEAFF. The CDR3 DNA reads TGTGCCTGGAGAAGCGGGAACCTGAACACTGAAGCTTTCTTT. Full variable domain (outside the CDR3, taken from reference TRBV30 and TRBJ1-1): SQTIHQWPATLVQPVGSPLSLECTVEGTSNPNLYWYRQAAGRGLQLLFYSVGIGQISSEVPQNLSASRPQDRQFILSSKKLLLSDSGFYLCAWRSGNLNTEAFFGQGTRLTVV.

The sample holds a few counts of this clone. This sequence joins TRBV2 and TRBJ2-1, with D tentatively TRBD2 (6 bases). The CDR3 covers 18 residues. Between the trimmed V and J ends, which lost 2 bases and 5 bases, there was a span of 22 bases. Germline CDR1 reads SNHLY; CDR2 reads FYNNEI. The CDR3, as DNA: TGTGCCAGCAGTGAAAGAGGAGGGAATGCAGCGGGTCACAATGAGCAGTTCTTC. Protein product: CASSERGGNAAGHNEQFF.

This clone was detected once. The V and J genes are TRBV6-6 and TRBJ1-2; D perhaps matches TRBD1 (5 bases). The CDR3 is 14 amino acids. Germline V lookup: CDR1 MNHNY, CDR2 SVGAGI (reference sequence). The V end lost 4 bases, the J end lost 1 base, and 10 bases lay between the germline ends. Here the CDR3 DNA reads TGTGCCAGCAGTTCCCGGGACGGTAACTATGGCTACACCTTC. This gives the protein CASSSRDGNYGYTF.

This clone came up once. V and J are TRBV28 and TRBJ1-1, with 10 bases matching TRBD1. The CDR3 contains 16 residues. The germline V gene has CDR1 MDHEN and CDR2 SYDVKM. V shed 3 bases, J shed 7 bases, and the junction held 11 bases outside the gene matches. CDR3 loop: CASSFFGQGGMGEAFF. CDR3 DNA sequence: TGTGCCAGCAGTTTTTTCGGACAGGGGGGTATGGGTGAAGCTTTCTTT.

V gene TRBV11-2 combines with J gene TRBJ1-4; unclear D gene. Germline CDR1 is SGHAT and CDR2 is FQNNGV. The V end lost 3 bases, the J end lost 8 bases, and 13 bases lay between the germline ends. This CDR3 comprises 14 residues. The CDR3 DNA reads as TGTGCCAGCAGCTTTTATTCTTCCAGGGAAAAACTGTTTTTT. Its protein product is CASSFYSSREKLFF.

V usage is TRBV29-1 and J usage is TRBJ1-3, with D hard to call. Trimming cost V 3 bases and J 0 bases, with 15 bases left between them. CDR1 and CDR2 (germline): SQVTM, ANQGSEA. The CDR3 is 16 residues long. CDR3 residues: CSVDRSLPISGNTIYF. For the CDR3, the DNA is TGCAGCGTTGATCGGTCCCTACCGATCTCTGGAAACACCATATATTTT. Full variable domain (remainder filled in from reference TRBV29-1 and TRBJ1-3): SAVISQKPSRDICQRGTSLTIQCQVDSQVTMMFWYRQQPGQSLTLIATANQGSEATYESGFVIDKFPISRPNLTFSTLTVSNMSPEDSSIYLCSVDRSLPISGNTIYFGEGSWLTVV.